One and the same sample provided the 4 T cell receptor beta chains below, sequenced in a study of cytomegalovirus exposure and HLA in healthy donors. The PCR ran on 60 Vbeta and 13 Jbeta primers. Assay used: immunoSEQ multiplex PCR; TCRdb lists only in-frame clones, some missing. The sample lists approximately 110,000 clones, approximately 80% occurring once. Material: PBMCs. The receptors stem from a man aged 30 to 39 in good health and CMV-seropositive.

This clone was counted a few times. The chain couples TRBV18 to TRBJ1-3; 9 nucleotides agree with TRBD1. The CDR3 is 17 amino acids. Germline V gene data show CDR1 as KGHSH and CDR2 as LQKENI. V lost 4 bases to trimming and J lost 0 bases; unmatched junction nucleotides: 7. The DNA of the CDR3 is TGTGCCAGCTCACTGGGGACAGGGAGCCTCTCTGGAAACACCATATATTTT. Translated, it gives CASSLGTGSLSGNTIYF.

The chain recombines TRBV19 with TRBJ2-7; D not resolved. The CDR3 covers 13 residues. Germline-derived CDR1 and CDR2 are LNHDA and SQIVND (reference sequence). Between the trimmed V and J ends, which lost 0 bases and 5 bases, there was a span of 8 bases. Here the CDR3 DNA reads TGTGCCAGTAGTATAGATCTCGAGGACGAGCAGTACTTC. Encoded protein: CASSIDLEDEQYF.

The chain recombines TRBV18 with TRBJ2-1; 9 positions agree with TRBD2. Germline V gene data show CDR1 as KGHSH and CDR2 as LQKENI. V trimming: 2 bases; J trimming: 5 bases; junction bases outside the gene matches: 4. This CDR3 has 15 amino acids. CDR3: CASSPAGGPHNEQFF. CDR3 in DNA: TGTGCCAGCTCACCAGCGGGAGGGCCCCACAATGAGCAGTTCTTC.

V is TRBV7-9 and J is TRBJ2-7, with D maybe TRBD1 (5 bases). There are 13 residues in the CDR3. Per the germline V gene, CDR1 is SEHNR and CDR2 is FQNEAQ (reference sequence). Trimming stripped 5 bases from V and 4 bases from J, with 12 bases between. CDR3: CASSPQGLYEQYV. CDR3 nucleotide sequence: TGTGCCAGCAGCCCCCAGGGTTTGTACGAGCAGTACGTC.